A selection of T cell receptor beta chains follows, all from one sample in a study of graft-versus-host responses after intestinal transplantation. TCRdb's table, derived via immunoSEQ multiplex PCR, lists solely in-frame clones and lacks some. This sample has about 85,000 clones, with around 93% found just once. What these receptors recognize is not known. The sample in question was unstimulated CD8+ T cells sorted from spleen or lymph node cells, obtained before transplant. These receptors were collected from a human donor who was the organ donor for an intestinal transplant. Each CDR3 is given with its conserved first and last residue. The D gene is left open where the match is weak. Clone size is given for some rows only: seen once, a few or many times, or a class if the clone is expanded.

v_call	d_call	j_call	clone_size	cdr3_aa	cdr3_nt
TRBV27	-	TRBJ2-7	once	CASSYGGPTYEQYF	TGTGCCAGCAGTTACGGTGGACCCACCTACGAGCAGTACTTC
TRBV6-1	TRBD1	TRBJ1-5	once	CASTEGTAYSNQPQHF	TGTGCCAGCACTGAAGGGACAGCGTATAGCAATCAGCCCCAGCATTTT
TRBV6-1	TRBD1	TRBJ2-7	-	CASSEVGQGVYEQYF	TGTGCCAGCAGTGAAGTCGGACAGGGTGTCTACGAGCAGTACTTC
TRBV6-5	-	TRBJ2-7	-	CASRPGTYYEQYF	TGTGCCAGCAGACCCGGGACTTACTACGAGCAGTACTTC
TRBV2	TRBD1	TRBJ2-7	-	CASSVLRRGGASYEQYF	TGTGCCAGCAGTGTCTTGCGGAGAGGGGGCGCCTCCTACGAGCAGTACTTC
TRBV4-1	TRBD1	TRBJ1-1	-	CASSHRGGETEAFF	TGCGCCAGCAGTCACAGGGGAGGGGAGACTGAAGCTTTCTTT
TRBV18	-	TRBJ2-1	-	CASSPRTYNEQFF	TGTGCCAGCTCACCAAGGACTTACAATGAGCAGTTCTTC
TRBV5-5	TRBD1	TRBJ1-2	-	CASRGTEGVSFGYTF	TGTGCCAGCAGAGGGACAGAAGGGGTTTCTTTTGGCTACACCTTC
TRBV6-1	TRBD2	TRBJ2-1	once	CASILSGSGYEQFF	TGTGCCAGCATTCTTAGCGGGAGTGGGTATGAGCAGTTCTTC
TRBV19	TRBD1	TRBJ1-6	few	CASKTPTGSNSPLHF	TGTGCCAGTAAGACACCGACAGGGAGTAATTCACCCCTCCACTTT
TRBV7-6	-	TRBJ1-2	-	CASSLREGSNGYTF	TGTGCCAGCAGCCTGCGGGAGGGTTCGAATGGCTACACCTTC
TRBV6-4	-	TRBJ2-7	-	CASSYSADYEQYF	TGTGCCAGCAGTTACTCGGCCGACTACGAGCAGTACTTC
TRBV25-1	-	TRBJ1-1	-	CASSDEGSTEAFF	TGTGCCAGCAGTGACGAGGGAAGCACTGAAGCTTTCTTT
TRBV7-9	TRBD2	TRBJ2-3	-	CASSLPSGSEDTQYF	TGTGCCAGCAGCTTACCTAGCGGGAGTGAAGATACGCAGTATTTT
TRBV2	TRBD1	TRBJ1-6	-	CASRNQGGASSYNSPLHF	TGTGCCAGCAGAAACCAGGGGGGGGCTAGCTCCTATAATTCACCCCTCCACTTT
TRBV2	-	TRBJ2-7	-	CAITRTASYEQYF	TGTGCCATTACTAGGACGGCTTCCTACGAGCAGTACTTC
TRBV11-2	-	TRBJ2-7	-	CASSWDHRTYEQYF	TGTGCCAGCAGTTGGGACCACCGCACCTACGAGCAGTACTTC
TRBV9	-	TRBJ1-1	-	CASSVVGTEAFF	TGTGCCAGCAGCGTCGTAGGGACTGAAGCTTTCTTT
TRBV6-5	TRBD2	TRBJ2-7	-	CASSYNPGLAAEQYF	TGTGCCAGCAGTTACAACCCGGGACTAGCGGCCGAGCAGTACTTC
TRBV11-2	-	TRBJ1-4	-	CASSFGWTEGNEKLFF	TGTGCCAGCAGCTTTGGATGGACAGAGGGGAATGAAAAACTGTTTTTT
TRBV6-5	TRBD1	TRBJ2-7	-	CASSLGQDQGYEQYF	TGTGCCAGCAGCCTTGGACAGGACCAGGGCTACGAGCAGTACTTC
TRBV5-4	TRBD1	TRBJ2-7	-	CASSSPEDRTGGVDEQYF	TGTGCCAGCAGCTCTCCGGAGGACCGGACAGGGGGAGTCGACGAGCAGTACTTC
TRBV18	-	TRBJ1-5	-	CASSFVSNQPQHF	TGTGCCAGCTCATTCGTCAGCAATCAGCCCCAGCATTTT
TRBV5-1	-	TRBJ2-5	-	CASSLASRETQYF	TGCGCCAGCAGCTTGGCCAGTCGAGAGACCCAGTACTTC
TRBV4-1	-	TRBJ2-1	-	CASSPSRRDEQFF	TGCGCCAGCAGCCCGTCCCGTCGGGATGAGCAGTTCTTC
TRBV5-4	-	TRBJ2-1	-	CASSLDPGVYNEQFF	TGTGCCAGCAGCCTCGACCCAGGGGTCTACAATGAGCAGTTCTTC
TRBV4-2	-	TRBJ1-1	-	CASSQSSVDGTEAFF	TGTGCCAGCAGCCAATCTTCGGTGGATGGCACTGAAGCTTTCTTT
TRBV27	-	TRBJ1-2	-	CASSSLGGTYGYTF	TGTGCCAGCAGTTCCCTGGGGGGGACCTATGGCTACACCTTC
TRBV27	-	TRBJ2-1	-	CAQAGPVAPYNEQFF	TGTGCCCAAGCTGGGCCGGTCGCGCCCTACAATGAGCAGTTCTTC
TRBV18	-	TRBJ2-7	-	CASSPTGTEYEQYF	TGTGCCAGCTCACCTACTGGGACGGAGTACGAGCAGTACTTC
TRBV2	TRBD2	TRBJ2-1	-	CACLRAGSYNEQFF	TGTGCCTGTCTGAGAGCGGGATCCTACAATGAGCAGTTCTTC